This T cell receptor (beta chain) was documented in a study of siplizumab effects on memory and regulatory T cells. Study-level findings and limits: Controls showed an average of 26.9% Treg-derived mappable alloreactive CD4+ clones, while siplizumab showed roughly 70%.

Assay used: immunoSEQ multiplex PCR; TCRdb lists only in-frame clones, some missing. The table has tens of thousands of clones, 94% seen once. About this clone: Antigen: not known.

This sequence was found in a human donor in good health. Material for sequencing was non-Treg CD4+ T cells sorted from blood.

The CDR3 nucleotides are TGTGCCAGCAGCCCTACAGGGAACTCTGGGGCCAACGTCCTGACTTTC. This gives the protein CASSPTGNSGANVLTF. The rearrangement links TRBV5-4 to TRBJ2-6; perhaps TRBD1 as D (6 bases). Trimming shortened V by 4 bases and J by 0 bases, and 11 bases separated the two germline ends. CDR3 size: 16 residues. The germline V gene encodes CDR1 SGHNT and CDR2 YYREEE (reference sequence).